This paragraph reports one T cell receptor beta chain. In this sample, this clone turned up a few times. The target of this receptor is not known. No base quality values were provided; no much bigger clone lies one nucleotide off. Looking up the germline V gene (reference sequence) yields CDR1 LNHNV and CDR2 YYDKDF. Trimming leaves V shorter by 6 bases and J shorter by 7 bases, with the junction holding 3 bases beyond the gene matches. The CDR3 has 13 amino acids, counting the end cysteine and phenylalanine. Only the CDR3 DNA is retained, 39 bases long and in frame from the first base. This specimen belongs to a study of blood T cell repertoires in COVID-19 (TCRdb year 2020). Study-wide context: Collaborator samples came from the United States, Italy and Spain and covered acute and convalescent phases of COVID-19. The samples were drawn from the first 160 participants of the ongoing ImmuneRACE study and from 1,254 subjects provided by 6 global collaborators. The dataset comprised deeply sampled blood TCRbeta repertoires from subjects exposed to, actively infected with, or recovered from COVID-19. Where HLA class I and class II types were available, the types were taken from metadata supplied by the sample provider, not from assay-based typing. Nearly every sample came with metadata listing a de-identified subject ID, COVID-19 status, age in years and sex. The repertoires were released in a freely available public database meant as a resource for research on the immune response to SARS-CoV-2. The prospective study material was composed of cDNA or gDNA derived from T cells, B-cell-depleted T cells, or PBMCs.

One collaborating source in Seattle enrolled patients while the patients were actively infected and followed the patients over time throughout the course of disease. Whole blood was collected in K2EDTA tubes by collaborating institutions according to the institutions' own protocols. For TCRbeta analysis, collaborators shipped samples in one of three forms: frozen whole blood, isolated PBMCs, or DNA extracted from either of those sample types. Broad study findings and their caveats: The quantity of clinical and demographic metadata differed by source and by participant and was supplied without curation.

TCRbeta CDR3 regions were amplified from genomic DNA by means of the immunoSEQ Assay, a bias-controlled multiplex PCR. For the original study's pipeline: Nucleated cell counts per sample were estimated from amplification of reference gene primers within the assay. To quantify the absolute abundance of each unique TCRbeta CDR3 rearrangement, sequence reads were collapsed and filtered. Productive Simpson clonality was computed per sample as the square root of Simpson's diversity index over productive rearrangements. TCRdb limited this immuneACCESS table to in-frame rearrangements with V and J called. A share of clones is missing; checked studies link under half to unresolved V genes, and the rest is unexplained. V, J and clone size reflect that table, while D and trimming were determined from the DNA. The sample table contains about 220,000 clones; only one count was recorded for more than 75% of them. 7.5% to 9.5% of the sample is in the top ten clones.

This TCR derives from an elderly woman with COVID-19, enrolled during active disease. The chain couples TRBV15 to TRBJ1-2; 12 of the junction bases match TRBD1. Source material: peripheral blood. The DNA sequence is TGTGCCACCAGGGGACAGGGGGCCACTGGCTACACCTTC. Translated, it reads CATRGQGATGYTF.